The present T cell receptor beta chain was sequenced within a study of PD-1 blockade in classical Hodgkin lymphoma. General study results and limits: The diversity seen at baseline in complete responders resembled that of newly diagnosed patients.

With no exception, relapse followed autologous stem cell transplantation in all patients, and brentuximab vedotin exposure varied. Turning to this clone: Its antigen is undetermined.

Profiling relied on immunoSEQ multiplex PCR, and the TCRdb table lists in-frame clones only, not all of them. The sample shows 70,000 to 85,000 clones, 85% to 95% of them seen only once. The specimen was peripheral blood mononuclear cells (PBMCs), collected at baseline. This TCR derives from a human donor with classical Hodgkin lymphoma.

CDR3 DNA: TGTGCCAGCAGCGCCGACAGGGGCGTCACCTACGAGCAGTACTTC. Amino acid sequence: CASSADRGVTYEQYF. The V gene is TRBV2, the J gene TRBJ2-7, with 8 bases matching TRBD1. With 6 bases clipped from V and 2 bases from J, the junction kept 9 bases outside the gene matches. Germline V gene sequence: CDR1 SNHLY, CDR2 FYNNEI. The CDR3 loop spans 15 amino acids.